This is a list of T cell receptor beta chains from one sample in a study of T-cell reconstitution after alpha-beta-depleted transplantation in children. Each CDR3 protein is one row after TCRdb ran MiXCR on the PCR reads. This repertoire shows 800,000 to 1,000,000 distinct CDR3 sequences, about 30% found once; its top ten account for roughly 27%. The input for sequencing was PBMCs, mostly from graft donor cells, taken 360 days after TCRalphabeta/CD19-depleted stem cell transplant. These receptors all stem from a boy in the first two years of life who had a stem cell transplant for SCID, so the T cells may come from the graft donor. The CDR3 runs from the conserved cysteine through the conserved F or W. The D gene is left open where the match is weak. A clone size is listed for some rows: how often the clone was seen (once, few, many), or a class if it is expanded.

>NA|TRBV18|many|TRBJ2-5|13
CASSPRHQETQYF
TGTGCCAGCTCACCACGACACCAAGAGACCCAGTACTTC
>NA|TRBV2|NA|TRBJ1-2|13
CASSRVWDYGYTF
TGTGCCAGCAGCAGGGTCTGGGATTATGGCTACACCTTC
>TRBD2|TRBV4-3|NA|TRBJ2-2|16
CASSFRAGLGAGELFF
TGCGCCAGCAGCTTTCGAGCGGGGCTGGGCGCCGGGGAGCTGTTTTTT
>NA|TRBV2|few|TRBJ1-6|15
CASSDFGQGNSPLHF
TGTGCCAGCAGCGACTTCGGGCAGGGGAATTCACCCCTCCACTTT
>NA|TRBV27|few|TRBJ1-5|15
CASSYDGGGNQPQHF
TGTGCCAGCAGTTATGACGGAGGGGGCAATCAGCCCCAGCATTTT
>NA|TRBV5-1|NA|TRBJ2-5|18
CASSLPGTLRRRQETQYF
TGCGCCAGCAGCTTGCCCGGGACTCTCAGAAGGCGTCAAGAGACCCAGTACTTC
>NA|TRBV27|NA|TRBJ2-1|15
CASSADRLGYNEQFF
TGTGCCAGCAGTGCCGACAGGTTGGGCTACAATGAGCAGTTCTTC
>TRBD1|TRBV27|NA|TRBJ2-1|17
CASSPRQQGTVYNEQFF
TGTGCCAGCAGTCCCAGACAACAGGGGACGGTATACAATGAGCAGTTCTTC
>TRBD2|TRBV20-1|few|TRBJ2-5|14
CSAHLAGRLETQYF
TGCAGTGCCCACCTAGCGGGGAGGTTGGAGACCCAGTACTTC
>TRBD1|TRBV4-2|NA|TRBJ1-2|17
CASSHGGQSRTSAGYTF
TGTGCCAGCAGCCATGGGGGACAGTCAAGAACCTCCGCGGGCTACACCTTC
>NA|TRBV6-2/TRBV6-3|NA|TRBJ2-1|13
CASSYRVADEQFF
TGTGCCAGCAGTTACAGGGTCGCCGATGAGCAGTTCTTC
>NA|TRBV5-5|once|TRBJ2-3|13
CASSLGQLDTQYF
TGTGCCAGCAGCTTGGGACAGTTAGATACGCAGTATTTT
>NA|TRBV4-2|many|TRBJ1-5|17
CASSQEGARGAVQPQHF
TGTGCCAGCAGCCAAGAGGGGGCCCGAGGGGCGGTTCAGCCCCAGCATTTT
>TRBD1|TRBV9|NA|TRBJ1-2|16
CASSALGQGGIYGYTF
TGTGCCAGCAGCGCGTTGGGACAGGGGGGAATCTATGGCTACACCTTC
>NA|TRBV29-1|NA|TRBJ1-3|12
CSGQATGNTIYF
TGCAGCGGACAAGCTACCGGAAACACCATATATTTT
>NA|TRBV11-2|NA|TRBJ2-5|16
CASSLIGKIFQETQYF
TGTGCCAGCAGCTTAATTGGCAAGATATTCCAAGAGACCCAGTACTTC
>TRBD1|TRBV10-1|few|TRBJ2-2|14
CASSSDRVTGELFF
TGCGCCAGCAGTTCGGACAGGGTGACCGGGGAGCTGTTTTTT
>NA|TRBV4-3|NA|TRBJ2-1|15
CASQQVNWGADEQFF
TGCGCCAGCCAGCAGGTCAATTGGGGAGCAGATGAGCAGTTCTTC
>TRBD2|TRBV27|NA|TRBJ2-1|14
CASSAGAIYNEQFF
TGTGCCAGTTCAGCGGGGGCTATCTACAATGAGCAGTTCTTC
>NA|TRBV6-1|NA|TRBJ1-5|14
CASSGRHTHQPQHF
TGTGCCAGCTCCGGGCGGCATACTCATCAGCCCCAGCATTTT